This TCR beta chain was recorded in a study of shared clonotypes between healthy human individuals. Profiling relied on immunoSEQ multiplex PCR, and the TCRdb table lists in-frame clones only, not all of them. The sample carries approximately 2.3 million clones, over 85% recorded once. The V gene's germline CDR1 is SGHRS and CDR2 YFSETQ. The CDR3 sequence is 14 residues long. V dropped 0 bases and J dropped 3; count of bases not matched to a gene: 3. A CD45RA+ naive subset and a CD45RA-negative memory subset were split from CD4+ cells. The receptor comes from a man younger than 30 in good health. Some clones in this sample may be carry-over from other donors' samples. The sequenced material came from naive CD4+ T cells from PBMCs. Subset given: CD45RA+ positively selected. The chain joins TRBV5-1 to TRBJ2-7; 7 nucleotides line up with TRBD1. CDR3 sequence: CASSLVNRGYEQYF. In DNA form, the CDR3 reads TGCGCCAGCAGCTTGGTCAACAGGGGCTACGAGCAGTACTTC. Using reference TRBV5-1 and TRBJ2-7 for the parts outside the CDR3, the full variable domain is KAGVTQTPRYLIKTRGQQVTLSCSPISGHRSVSWYQQTPGQGLQFLFEYFSETQRNKGNFPGRFSGRQFSNSRSEMNVSTLELGDSALYLCASSLVNRGYEQYFGPGTRLTVT.